These 8 T cell receptor beta chains came from one sample sequenced in a study of blood T cell repertoires in COVID-19. Profiled with immunoSEQ multiplex PCR; TCRdb holds only in-frame clones, not every one. This table holds fewer than 400,000 clones, around nine tenths found once. The sequencing input was PBMCs or T cells enriched from blood (not recorded which). The receptors stem from a woman aged 25 to 45 who had been exposed to COVID-19.

The chain couples TRBV4-1 to TRBJ2-7; TRBD2 matches at 9 bases. Trimming removed 4 bases from V and 6 bases from J; junction bases left unmatched: 10. The CDR3 runs to 15 residues. Germline V lookup: CDR1 MGHRA, CDR2 YSYEKL. The CDR3 region is CASSPPGAGGREQYF. The CDR3 DNA reads as TGCGCCAGCAGCCCCCCCGGGGCGGGGGGGCGCGAGCAGTACTTC.

This rearrangement joins TRBV5-5 to TRBJ2-1; possibly TRBD2 for D (6 bases). Trimming took off 1 base at V and 1 base at J, with 12 bases between the two ends. Germline assignment: CDR1 SGHKS and CDR2 YYEKEE (reference sequence). The CDR3 sequence is 16 residues long. This CDR3 is CASSLMAGLSYNEQFF. CDR3 DNA sequence: TGTGCCAGCAGCTTGATGGCGGGGCTGTCCTACAATGAGCAGTTCTTC.

This clone was detected once. The V and J genes are TRBV7-9 and TRBJ2-3, with a weak D call TRBD2 (6 bases). Per the germline V gene, CDR1 is SEHNR and CDR2 is FQNEAQ (reference sequence). The ends were cut back, 2 bases at V and 1 base at J, with 10 bases in the middle. This CDR3 region has 15 residues. The CDR3 coding sequence is TGTGCCAGCAGCTTACAGGGCGGGGGCACAGATACGCAGTATTTT. Protein product: CASSLQGGGTDTQYF.

The genes are TRBV7-3 and TRBJ1-4; D uncertain. Germline CDR1 reads SGHTA; CDR2 reads FQGTGA. V lost 2 bases, J lost 4 bases, and 17 bases lay in between. This CDR3 is built from 17 residues. Here the CDR3 reads CASSLVFLCGSNEKLFF. DNA of the CDR3: TGTGCCAGCAGCTTAGTATTCCTATGTGGGAGTAATGAAAAACTGTTTTTT. The full variable domain, with the rest looked up from reference TRBV7-3 and TRBJ1-4, is GAGVSQTPSNKVTEKGKYVELRCDPISGHTALYWYRQSLGQGPEFLIYFQGTGAADDSGLPNDRFFAVRPEGSVSTLKIQRTERGDSAVYLCASSLVFLCGSNEKLFFGSGTQLSVL.

This chain connects TRBV4-2 to TRBJ1-6; D is undetermined. The CDR3 consists of 16 residues. Trimming pared 6 bases from V and 0 bases from J, leaving 12 bases between. Looked up from germline, CDR1 is LGHNA and CDR2 is YNFKEQ. CDR3 in amino acids: CASSPSSSSYNSPLHF. CDR3 DNA: TGTGCCAGCAGTCCCTCCTCGAGCTCCTATAATTCACCCCTCCACTTT.

The sample holds a few counts of this clone. The chain recombines TRBV11-2 with TRBJ1-3, with no clear D. Trimming cost V 5 bases and J 4 bases, with 9 bases left between them. The V gene's germline CDR1 is SGHAT and CDR2 FQNNGV. CDR3 length: 13 residues. CDR3 sequence: CASSPAGGNTIYF. The CDR3 coding sequence is TGTGCCAGCAGCCCGGCGGGAGGAAACACCATATATTTT. Drawing the rest from reference TRBV11-2 and TRBJ1-3, the complete variable domain is EAGVAQSPRYKIIEKRQSVAFWCNPISGHATLYWYQQILGQGPKLLIQFQNNGVVDDSQLPKDRFSAERLKGVDSTLKIQPAKLEDSAVYLCASSPAGGNTIYFGEGSWLTVV.

The chain carries TRBV5-6 and TRBJ2-1; D is undetermined. With 0 bases removed from V and 3 bases from J, the gap between germline ends came to 10 bases. The CDR3 has 15 residues. Germline V gene sequence: CDR1 SGHDT, CDR2 YYEEEE. Here the CDR3 DNA reads TGTGCCAGCAGCTTGGATATTGGCAGCTACAATGAGCAGTTCTTC. Its protein product is CASSLDIGSYNEQFF.

V and J are TRBV7-3 and TRBJ2-3; 9 bases match TRBD1. The ends lost 5 bases at V and 3 bases at J; junction bases unmatched: 9. The CDR3 extends over 16 amino acids. Germline V CDR1 and CDR2: SGHTA, FQGTGA. The CDR3 is CASSQDRGRGTDTQYF. CDR3 DNA: TGTGCCAGCAGCCAGGACAGGGGACGCGGAACAGATACGCAGTATTTT.